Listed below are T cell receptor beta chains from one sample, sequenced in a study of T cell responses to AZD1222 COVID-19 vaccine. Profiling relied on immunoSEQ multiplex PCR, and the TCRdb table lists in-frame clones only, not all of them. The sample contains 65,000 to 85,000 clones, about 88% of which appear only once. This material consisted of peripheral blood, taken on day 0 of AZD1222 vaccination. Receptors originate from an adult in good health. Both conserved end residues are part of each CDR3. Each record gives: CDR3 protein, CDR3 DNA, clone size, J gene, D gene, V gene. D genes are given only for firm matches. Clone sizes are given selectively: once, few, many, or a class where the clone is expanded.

CDR3aa: CASRGLYGYTF; CDR3nt: TGTGCCAGCCGGGGCCTCTATGGCTACACCTTC; abundance: .; j_gene: TRBJ1-2; d_gene: .; v_gene: TRBV6-5
CDR3aa: CASSEQGGHFYGYTF; CDR3nt: TGTGCCAGCAGTGAACAGGGAGGACACTTCTATGGCTACACCTTC; abundance: few; j_gene: TRBJ1-2; d_gene: .; v_gene: TRBV6-1
CDR3aa: CASSLVGHTNEKLFF; CDR3nt: TGTGCCAGCAGCTTAGTGGGACACACTAATGAAAAACTGTTTTTT; abundance: .; j_gene: TRBJ1-4; d_gene: .; v_gene: TRBV7-2
CDR3aa: CASSPRLTSGGINEQFF; CDR3nt: TGTGCCAGTAGCCCACGACTGACTAGCGGTGGAATCAATGAGCAGTTCTTC; abundance: .; j_gene: TRBJ2-1; d_gene: TRBD2; v_gene: TRBV19
CDR3aa: CASSRAANQETQYF; CDR3nt: TGTGCCAGTAGCAGAGCGGCGAACCAAGAGACCCAGTACTTC; abundance: .; j_gene: TRBJ2-5; d_gene: .; v_gene: TRBV19
CDR3aa: CASSEGTGGGSPLHF; CDR3nt: TGTGCCAGCAGTGAAGGGACAGGGGGAGGTTCACCCCTCCACTTT; abundance: .; j_gene: TRBJ1-6; d_gene: TRBD1; v_gene: TRBV6-4
CDR3aa: CATSRVSGSGNQPQHF; CDR3nt: TGTGCCACCAGCAGGGTATCAGGGTCTGGCAATCAGCCCCAGCATTTT; abundance: .; j_gene: TRBJ1-5; d_gene: .; v_gene: TRBV15
CDR3aa: CASSLTGAGETQYF; CDR3nt: TGTGCCAGCAGCTTAACGGGGGCAGGAGAGACCCAGTACTTC; abundance: .; j_gene: TRBJ2-5; d_gene: .; v_gene: TRBV11-2
CDR3aa: CASSYSSGANYGYTF; CDR3nt: TGTGCCAGCAGTTACTCGTCCGGGGCTAACTATGGCTACACCTTC; abundance: .; j_gene: TRBJ1-2; d_gene: .; v_gene: TRBV6-5
CDR3aa: CASAQGKTQYF; CDR3nt: TGTGCCAGCGCTCAAGGGAAGACCCAGTACTTC; abundance: .; j_gene: TRBJ2-5; d_gene: .; v_gene: TRBV3-1/TRBV3-2
CDR3aa: CASSQLPSGSETQYF; CDR3nt: TGCGCCAGCAGCCAATTGCCTAGCGGGAGTGAGACCCAGTACTTC; abundance: .; j_gene: TRBJ2-5; d_gene: TRBD2; v_gene: TRBV4-1
CDR3aa: CASSPGLDKAFF; CDR3nt: TGTGCCAGCAGCCCTGGGTTGGACAAAGCTTTCTTT; abundance: .; j_gene: TRBJ1-1; d_gene: .; v_gene: TRBV5-4
CDR3aa: CASSRDRGLNQPQHF; CDR3nt: TGTGCCAGCAGTAGGGACAGGGGATTAAATCAGCCCCAGCATTTT; abundance: .; j_gene: TRBJ1-5; d_gene: TRBD1; v_gene: TRBV6-5
CDR3aa: CASGYGKGQNTEAFF; CDR3nt: TGTGCCAGCGGTTACGGAAAGGGACAGAACACTGAAGCTTTCTTT; abundance: .; j_gene: TRBJ1-1; d_gene: .; v_gene: TRBV6-5
CDR3aa: CASSLEGFGYGYTF; CDR3nt: TGTGCCAGCAGCTTAGAGGGTTTTGGGTATGGCTACACCTTC; abundance: .; j_gene: TRBJ1-2; d_gene: .; v_gene: TRBV5-4
CDR3aa: CATSDLMGGGETQYF; CDR3nt: TGTGCCACCAGTGATTTGATGGGAGGGGGAGAGACCCAGTACTTC; abundance: .; j_gene: TRBJ2-5; d_gene: .; v_gene: TRBV24-1
CDR3aa: CASSPWTDLAKNIQYF; CDR3nt: TGTGCCAGCAGCCCCTGGACGGATCTAGCCAAAAACATTCAGTACTTC; abundance: .; j_gene: TRBJ2-4; d_gene: .; v_gene: TRBV4-2
CDR3aa: CASTRDRAQPQHF; CDR3nt: TGTGCCAGCACTCGGGACAGGGCTCAGCCCCAGCATTTT; abundance: once; j_gene: TRBJ1-5; d_gene: TRBD1; v_gene: TRBV12-3/TRBV12-4